This T cell receptor beta chain was recorded in a study of blood T cell repertoires in COVID-19. V was trimmed by 2 bases and J by 9 bases, leaving 8 bases between them. The CDR3 has 13 residues. The germline gives CDR1 SEHNR, CDR2 FQNEAQ (reference sequence). This clone has only one observation. Some clones are missing from TCRdb's copy, which holds only in-frame ones; the method was immunoSEQ multiplex PCR. The sample carries around 230,000 clones, 83% recorded once. This TCR came from a woman aged 50 to 60 with acute or convalescent COVID-19. The chain combines TRBV7-9 with TRBJ1-6; tentative D call: TRBD1 (5 bases). The sequencing input was peripheral blood. The CDR3 region has the DNA TGTGCCAGCAGCTTATACCAGGGTTCACCCCTCCACTTT. Translated, it gives CASSLYQGSPLHF.